The 26 T cell receptor beta chains given below trace back to one sample, sequenced in a study of PD-L1 blockade in urothelial cancer. Sample time point: pretreatment peripheral blood. Assay used: immunoSEQ multiplex PCR; TCRdb lists only in-frame clones, some missing. The table records approximately 94,000 clones, roughly 91% of them present only once. This specimen was PBMCs, taken around atezolizumab (anti-PD-L1) treatment. Every receptor here comes from a man in his fifties or sixties with urothelial cancer.

This rearrangement joins TRBV7-9 to TRBJ2-1, with D tentatively TRBD2 (5 bases). The CDR3 spans 13 residues. Germline V gives CDR1 SEHNR, CDR2 FQNEAQ (reference sequence). Deletions cut 5 bases from V and 13 bases from J, with 18 bases between. The CDR3, as DNA: TGTGCCAGCAGCCCCCGACCGGTGCGGGTACAGTTCTTC. It is translated as CASSPRPVRVQFF.

This clone was seen once. For the CDR3, the DNA is TGTGCCAGCAGTGAATGGGACAGGGGGCATGAGCAGTTCTTC. It specifies CASSEWDRGHEQFF. This chain links TRBV6-1 with TRBJ2-1, with 12 nucleotides matching TRBD1. V dropped 2 bases and J dropped 8; count of bases not matched to a gene: 1. CDR3 length: 14 residues. Germline V lookup: CDR1 MNHNS, CDR2 SASEGT.

The CDR3 region is CASSPRTGSGQPQHF. DNA of the CDR3: TGTGCCAGTAGTCCCCGGACAGGTTCGGGTCAGCCCCAGCATTTT. J is TRBJ1-5 and V is TRBV19; 7 nucleotides line up with TRBD1. From germline, CDR1 is LNHDA and CDR2 SQIVND (reference sequence). V shed 5 bases, J shed 6 bases, and the junction held 10 bases outside the gene matches. The CDR3 runs 15 residues.

This chain links TRBV19 with TRBJ2-3, with 11 bases fitting TRBD2. The V segment lost 5 bases and the J segment 5 bases; nucleotides outside the gene matches: 12. The CDR3 consists of 17 residues. Per germline, CDR1 LNHDA and CDR2 SQIVND (reference sequence). The CDR3 DNA is TGTGCCAGTAGTCCGTCCTTCGGGACTAGCGGTGAAGATACGCAGTATTTT. This translates into CASSPSFGTSGEDTQYF.

This chain links TRBV2 with TRBJ1-2; D is possibly TRBD1 (5 bases). The CDR3 contains 13 residues. Germline-derived CDR1 and CDR2 are SNHLY and FYNNEI. The V end lost 2 bases, the J end lost 7 bases, and 11 bases lay between the germline ends. For the CDR3, the DNA is TGTGCCAGCAGTGAAATCAGGGATGGTGGCTACACCTTC. It specifies CASSEIRDGGYTF.

This chain links TRBV7-9 with TRBJ2-7, with D possibly TRBD1 on 5 matching bases. The CDR3 contains 14 residues. Germline CDR1 is SEHNR and CDR2 is FQNEAQ (reference sequence). Trimming stripped 5 bases from V and 5 bases from J, with 16 bases between. As DNA, the CDR3 is TGTGCCAGCAGCCCCGGACATTCTCCCCACGAGCAGTACTTC. Protein product: CASSPGHSPHEQYF.

This chain joins TRBV28 and TRBJ2-7, with 11 positions matching TRBD2. V lost 7 bases to trimming and J lost 3 bases; unmatched junction nucleotides: 8. In germline, CDR1 is MDHEN, CDR2 SYDVKM. There are 15 residues in the CDR3. CDR3 DNA sequence: TGTGCCAGCAACGCCCTTAGCGGGAGGGGCTACGAGCAGTACTTC. Translation gives CASNALSGRGYEQYF.

This clone was seen only a few times. The chain has TRBV2 and TRBJ1-3; possibly TRBD1 for D (6 bases). The germline V gene encodes CDR1 SNHLY and CDR2 FYNNEI. V was cut by 3 bases and J by 4 bases, with 13 bases left in between. This CDR3 region has 15 residues. The CDR3 here is CASSDGGASGNTIYF. The CDR3 DNA reads as TGTGCCAGCAGTGATGGGGGGGCTTCAGGAAACACCATATATTTT.

This chain joins TRBV23-1 and TRBJ2-3; 11 bases line up with TRBD1. TRBV23-1 is annotated as an ORF whose role is uncertain. The CDR3 runs 17 residues. V lost 3 bases, J lost 0 bases, and 5 bases stayed unmatched. CDR3 nucleotides: TGCGCCAGCAGTCAGTACCGGGACAGGGGGAGCACAGATACGCAGTATTTT. This translates into CASSQYRDRGSTDTQYF.

V is TRBV28 and J is TRBJ2-7; 8 positions match TRBD2. With V trimmed by 5 bases and J by 6 bases, 18 bases remained unmatched. The CDR3 extends over 17 amino acids. Looked up from germline, CDR1 is MDHEN and CDR2 is SYDVKM. CDR3 DNA sequence: TGTGCCAGCAGTCTTTCTAGCGGGCCTAGAAGTGGGAGCGAGCAGTACTTC. It encodes CASSLSSGPRSGSEQYF.

The chain uses TRBV9 and TRBJ2-1; the match to TRBD2 covers 9 bases. Trimming at V came to 2 bases and at J to 8 bases, leaving 23 bases not matched to a gene. Germline V gene sequence: CDR1 SGDLS, CDR2 YYNGEE. The CDR3 has 20 amino acids. The CDR3 is CASSVPSRREVAGELYEQFF. The DNA for the CDR3 is TGTGCCAGCAGCGTTCCTAGTCGGCGCGAGGTAGCGGGAGAACTATATGAGCAGTTCTTC.

V is TRBV30 and J is TRBJ1-5; TRBD1 might be the D (6 bases). Looked up from germline, CDR1 is GTSNPN and CDR2 is SVGIG (reference sequence). The CDR3 is made up of 13 amino acids. The V end lost 4 bases, the J end lost 7 bases, and 14 bases lay between the germline ends. This CDR3 is CAWTQLGGQPQHF. The CDR3 DNA is TGTGCCTGGACCCAACTTGGGGGCCAGCCCCAGCATTTT.

The rearrangement joins TRBV20-1 to TRBJ2-5, with D possibly TRBD1 on 6 matching bases. CDR3 length: 11 residues. Trimming pared 7 bases from V and 1 base from J, leaving 7 bases between. CDR1 and CDR2 from the germline V gene are DFQATT and SNEGSKA (reference sequence). The CDR3 nucleotides are TGCAGTGTGGACAGCCAAGAGACCCAGTACTTC. Its translation is CSVDSQETQYF.

Here the CDR3 DNA reads TGCGCCAGCAGCCAAGAAGCGGGGGGGCCCTACAATGAGCAGTTCTTC. Amino acids: CASSQEAGGPYNEQFF. V and J are TRBV4-1 and TRBJ2-1; 10 bases align to TRBD2. Trimming at V came to 0 bases and at J to 2 bases, leaving 1 base not matched to a gene. This CDR3 contains 16 residues. Germline lookup yields CDR1 MGHRA and CDR2 YSYEKL.

The chain uses TRBV28 and TRBJ1-5; D is perhaps TRBD1 (5 bases). V lost 3 bases and J 7 bases, leaving 13 bases between the germline ends. The CDR3 consists of 14 residues. Germline V gene lookup returns CDR1 MDHEN and CDR2 SYDVKM. The CDR3 here is CASSLSQGGQPQHF. CDR3 DNA sequence: TGTGCCAGCAGTTTGAGTCAGGGCGGCCAGCCCCAGCATTTT.

Comment on this clone: At one end, the junction sequence differs from germline, possibly due to a read error. This chain connects TRBV6-1 to TRBJ2-5, with 8 nucleotides matching TRBD2. Germline V lookup: CDR1 MNHNS, CDR2 SASEGT. This CDR3 contains 12 residues. The CDR3 bases are TGTGCCGGCAGCGGGAGTGGGGAGACCCAGTACTTC. It is translated as CAGSGSGETQYF.

The chain carries TRBV28 and TRBJ2-7; TRBD1 matches 9 bases. The CDR3 has 12 amino acids. In germline, CDR1 is MDHEN, CDR2 SYDVKM. V shed 4 bases, J shed 5 bases, and the junction held 0 bases outside the gene matches. The CDR3 spells CASSWTGDEQYF. The CDR3 nucleotides are TGTGCCAGCAGTTGGACAGGGGACGAGCAGTACTTC.

The table lists this clone with a few counts. The genes are TRBV29-1 and TRBJ2-5, with no clear D. The CDR3 is 11 residues long. The V gene's germline CDR1 is SQVTM and CDR2 ANQGSEA. V lost 5 bases and J lost 4, with 8 bases in between. DNA of the CDR3: TGCAGCGTTTTCCCCCGAGAGACCCAGTACTTC. It codes for CSVFPRETQYF.

The rearrangement joins TRBV4-2 to TRBJ2-1; the match to TRBD2 covers 9 bases. CDR3 size: 16 residues. V lost 0 bases to trimming and J lost 8 bases; unmatched junction nucleotides: 8. In germline, CDR1 is LGHNA, CDR2 YNFKEQ. The CDR3 region has the DNA TGTGCCAGCAGCCAAGATGGCGCGGGAGGGCCTTATGAGCAGTTCTTC. This gives the protein CASSQDGAGGPYEQFF.

This chain links TRBV27 with TRBJ1-4; no clear D. Germline V gene sequence: CDR1 MNHEY, CDR2 SMNVEV (reference sequence). This CDR3 region has 15 residues. V lost 5 bases and J 0 bases, leaving 10 bases between the germline ends. The chain's CDR3 is CASSRAVATNEKLFF. The DNA for the CDR3 is TGTGCCAGCAGTCGAGCTGTTGCAACTAATGAAAAACTGTTTTTT. Based on the CDR3 plus reference TRBV27 and TRBJ1-4, the full variable domain is EAQVTQNPRYLITVTGKKLTVTCSQNMNHEYMSWYRQDPGLGLRQIYYSMNVEVTDKGDVPEGYKVSRKEKRNFPLILESPSPNQTSLYFCASSRAVATNEKLFFGSGTQLSVL.

V usage is TRBV5-1 and J usage is TRBJ2-1; TRBD2 aligns across 13 bases. Trimming at V came to 3 bases and at J to 8 bases, leaving 14 bases not matched to a gene. Germline V CDR1 and CDR2: SGHRS, YFSETQ. This CDR3 spans 18 amino acids. The CDR3 DNA follows: TGCGCCAGCAGCTCGGGACTAGCGGGATGGGGGGTTAGGGATGAGCAGTTCTTC. Its translation: CASSSGLAGWGVRDEQFF.

The chain couples TRBV19 to TRBJ1-1, with 11 bases that match TRBD1. This CDR3 spans 15 amino acids. The V gene's germline CDR1 is LNHDA and CDR2 SQIVND (reference sequence). J gave up 1 base and V 6 bases, and 4 bases lay outside the gene matches. CDR3 sequence (DNA): TGTGCCAGTAGGGGACAGGGGGTCTGGAACACTGAAGCTTTCTTT. This translates into CASRGQGVWNTEAFF. Together with reference TRBV19 and TRBJ1-1, the CDR3 gives the full variable domain: DGGITQSPKYLFRKEGQNVTLSCEQNLNHDAMYWYRQDPGQGLRLIYYSQIVNDFQKGDIAEGYSVSREKKESFPLTVTSAQKNPTAFYLCASRGQGVWNTEAFFGQGTRLTVV.

The chain is built from TRBV28 and TRBJ1-4; D might be TRBD1 (5 bases). The CDR3 runs to 14 residues. Per the germline V gene, CDR1 is MDHEN and CDR2 is SYDVKM. Trimming removed 3 bases from V and 8 bases from J, with 13 bases in between. The CDR3 region is CASSFGGAGEKLFF. The CDR3 DNA reads as TGTGCCAGCAGTTTCGGAGGGGCAGGGGAAAAACTGTTTTTT.

This chain connects TRBV14 to TRBJ2-7; perhaps TRBD2 as D (6 bases). Trimming stripped 1 base from V and 6 bases from J, with 10 bases between. This CDR3 comprises 13 residues. Per germline, CDR1 SGHDN and CDR2 FVKESK. The CDR3 region has the DNA TGTGCCAGCAGCCAAGGAGGAGGGGTCGAGCAGTACTTC. Translated, it gives CASSQGGGVEQYF. The full variable domain, with the rest looked up from reference TRBV14 and TRBJ2-7, is EAGVTQFPSHSVIEKGQTVTLRCDPISGHDNLYWYRRVMGKEIKFLLHFVKESKQDESGMPNNRFLAERTGGTYSTLKVQPAELEDSGVYFCASSQGGGVEQYFGPGTRLTVT.

The CDR3 DNA sequence: TGTGCCAGCAGCATGAATAGCGGGGCCCAAGAGACCCAGTACTTC. Its translation: CASSMNSGAQETQYF. This rearrangement joins TRBV5-4 to TRBJ2-5, with 8 bases that match TRBD2. The CDR3 is made up of 15 amino acids. V lost 4 bases, J lost 1 base, and 6 bases stayed unmatched. Germline CDR1 and CDR2: SGHNT and YYREEE (reference sequence).

The chain recombines TRBV19 with TRBJ2-5, with a weak D call TRBD2 (6 bases). V was cut by 5 bases and J by 5 bases, with 18 bases left in between. The CDR3 sequence is 15 residues long. Germline CDR1 is LNHDA and CDR2 is SQIVND (reference sequence). The CDR3: CASSVSGTQRETQYF. The CDR3 DNA reads TGTGCCAGTAGTGTATCCGGGACTCAGAGGGAGACCCAGTACTTC.